This TCR beta chain was retrieved from a study of T cell responses to AZD1222 COVID-19 vaccine. For the study at large: Second doses at about 4 or about 12 weeks were pooled.

The study's findings and limits: None of the repertoires were sampled until the peak T cell response had passed. Possibly, clonal diversity was underestimated; donors were largely white British and included more females. AZD1222 recipients seropositive at baseline numbered only 5 to 7.

As concerns this clone: Its antigen is unknown.

Germline CDR1 is SGHTA and CDR2 is FQGNSA. This CDR3 contains 15 residues. Trimming shortened V by 5 bases and J by 7 bases, and 21 bases separated the two germline ends. Method: immunoSEQ multiplex PCR; TCRdb's copy keeps in-frame clones and lacks some. The sample lists approximately 110,000 clones, roughly 87% occurring once. The chain recombines TRBV7-2 with TRBJ2-7; possibly TRBD1 or TRBD2 for D (5 bases each). This sample comprised peripheral blood, obtained on day 0 of AZD1222 vaccination. The source of this sequence is an adult in good health. The CDR3 spells CASSLRDGLWGEQYF. CDR3 sequence (DNA): TGTGCCAGCAGCCTGAGGGACGGACTCTGGGGGGAGCAGTACTTC.